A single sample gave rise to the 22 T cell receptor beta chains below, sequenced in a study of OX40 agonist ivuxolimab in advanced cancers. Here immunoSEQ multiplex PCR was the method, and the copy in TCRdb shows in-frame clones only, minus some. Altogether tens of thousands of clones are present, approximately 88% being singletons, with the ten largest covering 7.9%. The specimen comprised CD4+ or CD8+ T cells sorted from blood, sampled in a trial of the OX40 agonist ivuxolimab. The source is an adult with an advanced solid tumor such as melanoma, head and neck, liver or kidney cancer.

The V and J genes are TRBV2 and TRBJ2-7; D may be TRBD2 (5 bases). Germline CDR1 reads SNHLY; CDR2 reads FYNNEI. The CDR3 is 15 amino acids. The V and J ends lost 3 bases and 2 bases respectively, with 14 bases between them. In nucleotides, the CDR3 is TGTGCCAGCAGTGAGCGGGCCCCGAGGGCCTACGAGCAGTACTTC. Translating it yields CASSERAPRAYEQYF.

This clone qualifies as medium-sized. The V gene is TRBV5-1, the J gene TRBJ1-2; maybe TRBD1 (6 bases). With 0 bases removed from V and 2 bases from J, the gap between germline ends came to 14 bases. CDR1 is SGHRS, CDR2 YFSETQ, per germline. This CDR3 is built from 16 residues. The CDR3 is CASSLGGTQYNYGYTF. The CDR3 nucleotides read TGCGCCAGCAGCTTGGGAGGGACACAATACAACTATGGCTACACCTTC.

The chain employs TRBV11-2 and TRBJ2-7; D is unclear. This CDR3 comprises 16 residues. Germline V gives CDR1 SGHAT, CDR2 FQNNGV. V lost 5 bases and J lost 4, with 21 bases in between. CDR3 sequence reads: CASSKGQLGRVYEQYF. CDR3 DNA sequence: TGTGCCAGCAGCAAAGGGCAACTGGGTAGGGTATACGAGCAGTACTTC.

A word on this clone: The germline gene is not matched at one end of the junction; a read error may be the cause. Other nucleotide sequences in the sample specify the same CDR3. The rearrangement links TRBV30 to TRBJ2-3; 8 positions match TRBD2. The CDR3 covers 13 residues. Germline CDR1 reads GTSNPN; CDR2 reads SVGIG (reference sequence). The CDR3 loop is CAYAGGRTDTQYF. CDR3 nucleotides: TGTGCCTACGCGGGAGGCCGCACAGACACGCAGTATTTT.

In nucleotides, the CDR3 is TGCGCCAGCAGCCAAGATACGGGGACAGATACGCAGTATTTT. Residues: CASSQDTGTDTQYF. The V call is TRBV4-3, the J call TRBJ2-3, with D tentatively TRBD2 (5 bases). Trimming took 0 bases from V and 3 from J, leaving 7 bases between them. The length of the CDR3 is 14 residues. Germline assignment: CDR1 LGHNA and CDR2 YSLEER.

The DNA of the CDR3 is TGTGCCAGCAGGGGGGACGGTAGTAGCAATCAGCCCCAGCATTTT. It specifies CASRGDGSSNQPQHF. This rearrangement joins TRBV2 to TRBJ1-5, with D perhaps matching TRBD1 (5 bases). The CDR3 runs to 15 residues. Deletions cut 6 bases from V and 0 bases from J, with 12 bases between. Germline assignment: CDR1 SNHLY and CDR2 FYNNEI. Based on the CDR3 plus reference TRBV2 and TRBJ1-5, the full variable domain is EPEVTQTPSHQVTQMGQEVILRCVPISNHLYFYWYRQILGQKVEFLVSFYNNEISEKSEIFDDQFSVERPDGSNFTLKIRSTKLEDSAMYFCASRGDGSSNQPQHFGDGTRLSIL.

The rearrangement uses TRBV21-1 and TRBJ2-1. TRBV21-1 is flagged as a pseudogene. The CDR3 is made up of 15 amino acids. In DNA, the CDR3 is TGTGCCAGCAGCAAAGAACTGGGAAGGAGCAATGAGCAGTTCTTC. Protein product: CASSKELGRSNEQFF.

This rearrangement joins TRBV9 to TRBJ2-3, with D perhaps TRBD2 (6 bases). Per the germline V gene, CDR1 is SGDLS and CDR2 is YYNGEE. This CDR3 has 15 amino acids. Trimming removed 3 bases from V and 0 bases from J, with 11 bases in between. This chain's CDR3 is CASSGGVLSTDTQYF. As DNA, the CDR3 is TGTGCCAGCAGCGGCGGGGTATTAAGCACAGATACGCAGTATTTT.

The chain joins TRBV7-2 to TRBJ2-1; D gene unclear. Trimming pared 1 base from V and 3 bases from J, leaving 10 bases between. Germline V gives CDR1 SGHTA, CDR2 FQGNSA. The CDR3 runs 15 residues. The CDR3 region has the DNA TGTGCCAGCAGCTTAGGTAGCAGCAGCTACAATGAGCAGTTCTTC. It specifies CASSLGSSSYNEQFF.

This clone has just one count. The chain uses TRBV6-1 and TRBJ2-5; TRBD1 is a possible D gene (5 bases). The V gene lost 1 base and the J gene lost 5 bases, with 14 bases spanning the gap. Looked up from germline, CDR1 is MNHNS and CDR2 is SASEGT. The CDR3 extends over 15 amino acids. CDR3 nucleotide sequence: TGTGCCAGCAGTGAAGATCAGGGTTGGTGGGAGACCCAGTACTTC. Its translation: CASSEDQGWWETQYF.

Here the CDR3 DNA reads TGTGCCAGCAGCTACGCCACTAGCGGGATATACGAGCAGTACTTC. Its translation: CASSYATSGIYEQYF. The J gene is TRBJ2-7, the V gene TRBV6-6, with TRBD2 matching 10 bases. Trimming cost V 6 bases and J 4 bases; bases outside gene matches: 9. Germline lookup yields CDR1 MNHNY and CDR2 SVGAGI (reference sequence). This CDR3 is 15 amino acids long.

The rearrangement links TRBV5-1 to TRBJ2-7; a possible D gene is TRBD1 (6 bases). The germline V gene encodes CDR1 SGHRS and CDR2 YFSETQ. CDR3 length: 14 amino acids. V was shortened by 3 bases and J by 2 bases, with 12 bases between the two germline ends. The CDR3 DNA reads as TGCGCCAGCAGCTCGACAGGAGGTACCTACGAGCAGTACTTC. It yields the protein CASSSTGGTYEQYF.

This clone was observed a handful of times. CDR3 bases: TGCAGCGCCCGACAGGGACTGAATTCAGCTTTCTTT. Translated: CSARQGLNSAFF. The rearrangement joins TRBV29-1 to TRBJ1-1; TRBD1 matches 7 bases. Germline assignment: CDR1 SQVTM and CDR2 ANQGSEA. J gave up 10 bases and V 7 bases, and 12 bases lay outside the gene matches. This CDR3 contains 12 residues.

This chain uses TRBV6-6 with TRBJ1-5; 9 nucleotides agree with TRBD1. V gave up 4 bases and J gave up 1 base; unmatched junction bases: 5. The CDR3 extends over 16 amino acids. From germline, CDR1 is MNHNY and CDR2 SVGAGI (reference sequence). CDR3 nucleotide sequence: TGTGCCAGCAGTTCTACAGGGGGCGCGAGCAATCAGCCCCAGCATTTT. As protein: CASSSTGGASNQPQHF.

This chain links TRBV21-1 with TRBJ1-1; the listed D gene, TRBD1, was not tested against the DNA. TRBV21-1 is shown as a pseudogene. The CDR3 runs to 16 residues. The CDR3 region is CASSKGAQGADTEAFF. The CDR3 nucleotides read TGTGCCAGCAGCAAAGGGGCACAGGGGGCGGACACTGAAGCTTTCTTT.

The chain's CDR3 is CASSLGQGPVEKLFF. The CDR3 DNA follows: TGTGCCAGCAGCTTGGGGCAGGGACCGGTTGAAAAACTGTTTTTT. The chain recombines TRBV7-6 with TRBJ1-4; TRBD1 is a possible D gene (5 bases). V shed 3 bases and J shed 7 bases, with 15 bases lying between them. Germline loops: CDR1 SGHVS, CDR2 FNYEAQ. This CDR3 has 15 residues. Looking up the rest from reference TRBV7-6 and TRBJ1-4 gives the full variable domain: GAGVSQSPRYKVTKRGQDVALRCDPISGHVSLYWYRQALGQGPEFLTYFNYEAQQDKSGLPNDRFSAERPEGSISTLTIQRTEQRDSAMYRCASSLGQGPVEKLFFGSGTQLSVL.

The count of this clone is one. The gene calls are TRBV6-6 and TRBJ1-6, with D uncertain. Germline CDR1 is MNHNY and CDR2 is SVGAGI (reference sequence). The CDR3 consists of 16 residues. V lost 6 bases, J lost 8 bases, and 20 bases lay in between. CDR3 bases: TGTGCCAGCAGCCCAGCGGCGGCCATTTTGTATTCACCCCTCCACTTT. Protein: CASSPAAAILYSPLHF.

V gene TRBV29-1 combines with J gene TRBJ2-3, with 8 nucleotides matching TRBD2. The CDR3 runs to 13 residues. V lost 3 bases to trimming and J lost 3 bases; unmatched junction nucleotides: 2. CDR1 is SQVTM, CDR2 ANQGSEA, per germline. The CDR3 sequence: CSVDKRGTDTQYF. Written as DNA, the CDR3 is TGCAGCGTTGATAAGCGGGGGACAGATACGCAGTATTTT.

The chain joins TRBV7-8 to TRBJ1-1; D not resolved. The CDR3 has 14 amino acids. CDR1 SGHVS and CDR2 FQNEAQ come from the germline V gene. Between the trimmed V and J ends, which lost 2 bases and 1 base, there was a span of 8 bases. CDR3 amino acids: CASSLNSGNTEAFF. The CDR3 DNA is TGTGCCAGCAGCTTAAATTCAGGGAACACTGAAGCTTTCTTT.

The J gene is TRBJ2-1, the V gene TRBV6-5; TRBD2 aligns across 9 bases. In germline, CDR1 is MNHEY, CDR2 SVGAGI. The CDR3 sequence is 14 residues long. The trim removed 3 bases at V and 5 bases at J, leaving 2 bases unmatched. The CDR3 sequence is CASSYGGGDNEQFF. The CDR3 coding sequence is TGTGCCAGCAGTTATGGCGGGGGGGACAATGAGCAGTTCTTC.

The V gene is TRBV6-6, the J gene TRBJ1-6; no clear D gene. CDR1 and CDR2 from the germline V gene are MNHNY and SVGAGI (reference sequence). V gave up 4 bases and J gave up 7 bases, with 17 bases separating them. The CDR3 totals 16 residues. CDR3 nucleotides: TGTGCCAGCAGTTCCCCTGCCCGAGACGGGAATTCACCCCTCCACTTT. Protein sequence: CASSSPARDGNSPLHF.

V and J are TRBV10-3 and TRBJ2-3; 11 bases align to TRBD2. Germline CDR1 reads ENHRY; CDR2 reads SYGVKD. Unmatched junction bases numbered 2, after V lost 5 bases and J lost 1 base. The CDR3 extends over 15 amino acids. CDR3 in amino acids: CAISPGLAGTDTQYF. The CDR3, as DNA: TGTGCCATCAGTCCGGGACTAGCGGGCACAGATACGCAGTATTTT.